This TCR beta chain came from a study of blood T cell repertoires in COVID-19. Study background: The analysed material was cDNA or gDNA that came from T cells, B-cell-depleted T cells, or PBMCs.

CDR1 is SGHRS, CDR2 YFSETQ, per germline. The CDR3 sequence is 15 residues long. V trimming: 4 bases; J trimming: 6 bases; junction bases outside the gene matches: 12. As processed by the authors: Estimation of nucleated cell counts was performed using reference gene primer amplification. Libraries were prepared by immunoSEQ multiplex PCR; TCRdb keeps only in-frame clonotypes and omits some of them. The V and J calls and the clone size are those of that table, but D and trimming were determined from the DNA. The data contain roughly 100,000 clones, approximately 80% of them singletons. The chain is built from TRBV5-1 and TRBJ1-2; TRBD1 matches 7 bases. Input material: peripheral blood. The sequence was obtained from a woman aged 60 to 75 with acute or convalescent COVID-19. Written as DNA, the CDR3 is TGCGCCAGCAGCCAAGGGACAGCAAGCCCGGATGGCTACACCTTC. This sequence encodes CASSQGTASPDGYTF.